The 5 T cell receptor beta chains listed next were all sequenced from one sample in a study of siplizumab effects on memory and regulatory T cells. Sequenced by immunoSEQ multiplex PCR; TCRdb stores in-frame clones only, minus some. The sample lists more than 50,000 clones; 80% to 95% were seen once. Sequenced input: CD8+ T cells sorted from blood. Receptor source: a human donor in good health.

V and J are TRBV27 and TRBJ2-7; 10 positions match TRBD1. Trimming removed 0 bases from V and 7 bases from J; junction bases left unmatched: 6. This CDR3 region has 15 residues. The germline CDR1 and CDR2 sequences are MNHEY and SMNVEV (reference sequence). CDR3 residues: CASSLSRGQGDEQYF. CDR3 bases: TGTGCCAGCAGTTTATCACGCGGACAGGGGGATGAGCAGTACTTC.

The rearrangement uses TRBV12-5 and TRBJ2-3; D perhaps matches TRBD2 (6 bases). The V gene's germline CDR1 is LGHNT and CDR2 FRNRAP. V lost 4 bases and J 5 bases, leaving 16 bases between the germline ends. The CDR3 is made up of 15 amino acids. The CDR3 bases are TGTGCTAGTGGTTCGGACGGGACTTTCTTAGATACGCAGTATTTT. It is translated as CASGSDGTFLDTQYF.

J is TRBJ1-2 and V is TRBV12-5; the D is unclear. Trimming shortened V by 2 bases and J by 7 bases, and 23 bases separated the two germline ends. The germline CDR1 and CDR2 sequences are LGHNT and FRNRAP. CDR3 size: 17 residues. CDR3 nucleotide sequence: TGTGCTAGTGGTTTGATCTCACCGGGATTAGGGCGTCCTGGCTACACCTTC. Amino acid sequence: CASGLISPGLGRPGYTF.

The rearrangement uses TRBV19 and TRBJ2-2; D uncertain. With 9 bases removed from V and 3 bases from J, the gap between germline ends came to 14 bases. Per germline, CDR1 LNHDA and CDR2 SQIVND (reference sequence). The CDR3 is 14 residues long. CDR3 in DNA: TGTGCCAGCACAGTAAGGTTGGACACCGGGGAGCTGTTTTTT. Translating gives CASTVRLDTGELFF.

The chain recombines TRBV5-1 with TRBJ1-1; D remains ambiguous. The CDR3 contains 13 residues. V was clipped by 1 base and J by 1 base, with 5 bases between them. Germline-derived CDR1 and CDR2 are SGHRS and YFSETQ. Here the CDR3 DNA reads TGCGCCAGCAGCTTGAACGCGAACACTGAAGCTTTCTTT. It yields the protein CASSLNANTEAFF.